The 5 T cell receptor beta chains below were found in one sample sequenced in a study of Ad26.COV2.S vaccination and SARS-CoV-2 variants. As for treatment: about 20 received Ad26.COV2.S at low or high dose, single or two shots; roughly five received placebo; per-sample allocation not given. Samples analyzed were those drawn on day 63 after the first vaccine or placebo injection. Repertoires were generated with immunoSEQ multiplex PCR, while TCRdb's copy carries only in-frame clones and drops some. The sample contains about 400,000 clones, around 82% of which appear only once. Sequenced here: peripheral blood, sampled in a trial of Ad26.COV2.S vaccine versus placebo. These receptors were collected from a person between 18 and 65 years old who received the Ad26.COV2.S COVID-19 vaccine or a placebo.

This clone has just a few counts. The CDR3: CASSPGAYEQYF. CDR3 sequence (DNA): TGTGCCAGCAGCCCAGGGGCCTACGAGCAGTACTTC. This chain joins TRBV28 and TRBJ2-7; weak D call: TRBD1 (6 bases). V lost 6 bases to trimming and J lost 2 bases, with 8 bases between them. The CDR3 consists of 12 residues. The germline CDR1 and CDR2 sequences are MDHEN and SYDVKM.

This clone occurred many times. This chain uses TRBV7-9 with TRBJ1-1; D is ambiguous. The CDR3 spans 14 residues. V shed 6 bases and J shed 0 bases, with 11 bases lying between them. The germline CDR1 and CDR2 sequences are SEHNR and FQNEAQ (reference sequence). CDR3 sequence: CASRWESMNTEAFF. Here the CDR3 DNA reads TGTGCCAGCAGGTGGGAAAGCATGAACACTGAAGCTTTCTTT.

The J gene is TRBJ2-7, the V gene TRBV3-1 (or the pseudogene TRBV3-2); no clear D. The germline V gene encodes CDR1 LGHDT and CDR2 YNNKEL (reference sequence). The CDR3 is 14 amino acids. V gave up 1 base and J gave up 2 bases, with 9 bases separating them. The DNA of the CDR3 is TGTGCCAGCAGCCAAGTTGGGGAAACCTACGAGCAGTACTTC. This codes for CASSQVGETYEQYF.

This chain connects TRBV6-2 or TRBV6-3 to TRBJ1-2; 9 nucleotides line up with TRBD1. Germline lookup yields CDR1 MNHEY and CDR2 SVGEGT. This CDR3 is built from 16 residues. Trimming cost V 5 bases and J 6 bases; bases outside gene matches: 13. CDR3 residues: CASSPPPQGALDGYTF. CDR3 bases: TGTGCCAGCAGTCCACCCCCACAGGGGGCCCTCGATGGCTACACCTTC.

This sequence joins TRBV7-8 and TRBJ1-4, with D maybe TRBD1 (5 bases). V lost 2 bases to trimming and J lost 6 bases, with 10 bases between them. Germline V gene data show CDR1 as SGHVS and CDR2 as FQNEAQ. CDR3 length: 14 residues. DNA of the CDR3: TGTGCCAGCAGCTTACAGGGAGGATATGAAAAACTGTTTTTT. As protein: CASSLQGGYEKLFF.